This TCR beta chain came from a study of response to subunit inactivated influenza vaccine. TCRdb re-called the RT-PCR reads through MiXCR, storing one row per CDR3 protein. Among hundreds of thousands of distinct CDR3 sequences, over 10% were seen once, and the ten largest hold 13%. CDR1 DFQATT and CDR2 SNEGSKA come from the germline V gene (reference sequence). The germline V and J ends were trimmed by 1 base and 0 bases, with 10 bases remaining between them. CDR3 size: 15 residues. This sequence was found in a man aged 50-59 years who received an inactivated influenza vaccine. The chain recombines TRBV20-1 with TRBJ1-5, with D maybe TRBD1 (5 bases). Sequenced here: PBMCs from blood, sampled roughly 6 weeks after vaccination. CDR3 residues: CSARGGTDSNQPQHF. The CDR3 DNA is TGCAGTGCTAGAGGAGGGACGGATAGCAATCAGCCCCAGCATTTT.